The 5 T cell receptor beta chains presented below share a single source sample, sequenced in a study of blood T cell repertoires in COVID-19. The method was immunoSEQ multiplex PCR; TCRdb's version includes in-frame clones alone and lacks a portion of them. The table shows fewer than 200,000 clones, with around 80% occurring only once. The specimen was peripheral blood. The receptors shown here come from a man between 70 and 80 years old with active or convalescent COVID-19.

The chain employs TRBV7-9 and TRBJ1-5; D unresolved. Per germline, CDR1 SEHNR and CDR2 FQNEAQ (reference sequence). Trimming removed 5 bases from V and 7 bases from J, with 21 bases in between. CDR3 length equals 16 residues. For the CDR3, the DNA is TGTGCCAGCAGCCCTAGCGTGATAACGGGGAGACAGCCCCAGCATTTT. It encodes CASSPSVITGRQPQHF.

This chain connects TRBV4-1 to TRBJ2-1; 10 bases map to TRBD2. The CDR3 loop spans 20 amino acids. V lost 0 bases, J lost 0 bases, and 11 bases stayed unmatched. CDR1 is MGHRA and CDR2 is YSYEKL in the germline V gene. Written as DNA, the CDR3 is TGCGCCAGCAGCCAAGAAGGCGCTAGCGGGGGCTGGAGCTCCTACAATGAGCAGTTCTTC. Its translation is CASSQEGASGGWSSYNEQFF.

A remark on this clone: A read error may explain this, as a much larger clone is one base away. J is TRBJ2-7 and V is TRBV5-5; a possible D gene is TRBD1 (5 bases). Trimming took 4 bases from V and 3 from J, leaving 5 bases between them. Germline CDR1 and CDR2: SGHKS and YYEKEE (reference sequence). The CDR3 spans 11 residues. The CDR3 here is CASSDSYEQYF. The CDR3, as DNA: TGTGCCAGCAGCGACAGCTACGAGCAGTACTTC.

This chain's CDR3 is CASSRTDPGYTF. The CDR3 region has the DNA TGTGCCAGCAGCAGGACAGACCCTGGCTACACCTTC. V is TRBV13 and J is TRBJ1-2; D may be TRBD1 (6 bases). Germline-derived CDR1 and CDR2 are PRHDT and FYEKMQ (reference sequence). CDR3 size: 12 residues. The ends were cut back, 5 bases at V and 7 bases at J, with 11 bases in the middle.

The gene calls are TRBV30 and TRBJ2-3; 9 bases match TRBD2. This CDR3 is built from 14 residues. Germline assignment: CDR1 GTSNPN and CDR2 SVGIG (reference sequence). The V and J ends lost 3 bases and 1 base, in that order; junction bases with no gene match: 2. The CDR3 loop reads CAWRTSGGTDTQYF. CDR3 coding DNA: TGTGCCTGGAGGACTAGCGGAGGCACAGATACGCAGTATTTT.